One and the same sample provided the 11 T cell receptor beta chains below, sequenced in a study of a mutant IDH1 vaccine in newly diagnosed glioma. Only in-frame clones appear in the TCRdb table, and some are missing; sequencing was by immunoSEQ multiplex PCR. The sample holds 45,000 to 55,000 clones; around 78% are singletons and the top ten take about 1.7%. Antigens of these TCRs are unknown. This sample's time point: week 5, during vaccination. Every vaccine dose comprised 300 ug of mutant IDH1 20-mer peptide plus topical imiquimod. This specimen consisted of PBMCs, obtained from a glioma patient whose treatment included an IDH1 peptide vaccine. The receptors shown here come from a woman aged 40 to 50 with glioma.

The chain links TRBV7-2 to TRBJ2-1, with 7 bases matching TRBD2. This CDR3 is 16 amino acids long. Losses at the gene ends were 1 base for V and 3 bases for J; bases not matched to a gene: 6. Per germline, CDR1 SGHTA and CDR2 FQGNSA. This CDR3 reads CASSLGAGVGYNEQFF. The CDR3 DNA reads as TGTGCCAGCAGCTTAGGGGCGGGGGTTGGCTACAATGAGCAGTTCTTC.

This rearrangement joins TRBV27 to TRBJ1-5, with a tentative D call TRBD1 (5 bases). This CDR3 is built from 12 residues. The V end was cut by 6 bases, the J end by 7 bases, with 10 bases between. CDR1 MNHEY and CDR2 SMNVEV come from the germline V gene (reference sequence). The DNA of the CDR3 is TGTGCCAGCAGCCCTGGGGGACAGCCCCAGCATTTT. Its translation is CASSPGGQPQHF.

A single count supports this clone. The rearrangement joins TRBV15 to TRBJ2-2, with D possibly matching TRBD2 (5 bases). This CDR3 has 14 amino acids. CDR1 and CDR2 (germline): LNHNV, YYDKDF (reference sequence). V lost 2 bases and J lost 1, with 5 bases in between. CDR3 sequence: CATSRRGNTGELFF. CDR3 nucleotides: TGTGCCACCAGCAGACGGGGGAACACCGGGGAGCTGTTTTTT.

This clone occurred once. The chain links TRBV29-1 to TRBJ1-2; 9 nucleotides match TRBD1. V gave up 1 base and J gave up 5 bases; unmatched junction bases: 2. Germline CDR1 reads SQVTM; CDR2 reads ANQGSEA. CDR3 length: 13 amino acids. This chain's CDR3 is CSVEGGQGYGYTF. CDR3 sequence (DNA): TGCAGCGTTGAAGGGGGACAGGGTTATGGCTACACCTTC.

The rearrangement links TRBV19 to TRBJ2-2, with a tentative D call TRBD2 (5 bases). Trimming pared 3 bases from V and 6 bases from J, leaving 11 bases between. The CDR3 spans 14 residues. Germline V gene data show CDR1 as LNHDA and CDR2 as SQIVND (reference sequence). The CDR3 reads CASSIFGSAGELFF. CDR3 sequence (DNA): TGTGCCAGTAGTATTTTTGGTAGCGCCGGGGAGCTGTTTTTT.

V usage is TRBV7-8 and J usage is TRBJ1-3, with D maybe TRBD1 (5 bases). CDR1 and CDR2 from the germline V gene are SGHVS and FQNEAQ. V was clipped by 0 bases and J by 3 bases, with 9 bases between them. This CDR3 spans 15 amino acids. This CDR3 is CASSLAGVGGNTIYF. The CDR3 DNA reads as TGTGCCAGCAGCTTAGCAGGGGTCGGTGGAAACACCATATATTTT.

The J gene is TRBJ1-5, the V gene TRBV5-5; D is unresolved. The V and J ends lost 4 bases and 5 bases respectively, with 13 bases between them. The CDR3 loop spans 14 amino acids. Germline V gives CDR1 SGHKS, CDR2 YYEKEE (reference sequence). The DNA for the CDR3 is TGTGCCAGCAGCCTGAGGAAGGGCGATCAGCCCCAGCATTTT. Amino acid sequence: CASSLRKGDQPQHF.

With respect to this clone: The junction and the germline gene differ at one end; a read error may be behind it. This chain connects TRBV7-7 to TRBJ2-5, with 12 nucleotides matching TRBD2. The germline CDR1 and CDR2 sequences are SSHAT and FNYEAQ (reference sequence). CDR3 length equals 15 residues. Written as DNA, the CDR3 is TGTGCTAGCAGCCCTAGCGGGGGGGCCTTTGAGACCCAGTACTTC. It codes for CASSPSGGAFETQYF.

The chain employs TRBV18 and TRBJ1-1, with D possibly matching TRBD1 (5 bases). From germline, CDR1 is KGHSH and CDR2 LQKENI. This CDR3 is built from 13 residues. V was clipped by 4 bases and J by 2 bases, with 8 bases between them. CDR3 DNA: TGTGCCAGCTCACTGGACATAAACACTGAAGCTTTCTTT. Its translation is CASSLDINTEAFF.

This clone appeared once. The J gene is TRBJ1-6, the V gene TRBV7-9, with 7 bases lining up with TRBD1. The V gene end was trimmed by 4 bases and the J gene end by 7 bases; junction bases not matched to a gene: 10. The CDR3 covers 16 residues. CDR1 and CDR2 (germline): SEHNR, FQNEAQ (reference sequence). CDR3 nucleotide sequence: TGTGCCAGCAGCTCGACAGGGCGAGAGGGGAATTCACCCCTCCACTTT. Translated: CASSSTGREGNSPLHF.

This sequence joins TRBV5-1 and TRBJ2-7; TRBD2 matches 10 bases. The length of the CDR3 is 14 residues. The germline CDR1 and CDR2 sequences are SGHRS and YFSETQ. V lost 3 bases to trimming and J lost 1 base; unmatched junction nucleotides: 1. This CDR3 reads CASSWTSGSYEQYF. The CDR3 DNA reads TGCGCCAGCAGCTGGACTAGCGGTTCCTACGAGCAGTACTTC.